This T cell receptor beta chain was sequenced during a study of blood T cell repertoires in COVID-19. Across the study: Donors in the United States, Italy and Spain gave samples during acute or convalescent COVID-19.

This clone was observed a single time. The CDR3 is made up of 15 amino acids. V lost 3 bases, J lost 3 bases, and 5 bases stayed unmatched. Germline CDR1 is SNHLY and CDR2 is FYNNEI. The table came from immunoSEQ multiplex PCR; TCRdb's copy has only in-frame clones and leaves some out. Of a few hundred thousand clones in the sample, 80% to 90% were seen once. Input material: PBMCs or T cells enriched from blood (not recorded which). The clonotype was recovered from a man younger than 40 who had recovered from COVID-19. The chain has TRBV2 and TRBJ1-5; 7 nucleotides match TRBD1. CDR3 DNA: TGTGCCAGCAGTGAGGGACAGTTATTCAATCAGCCCCAGCATTTT. Translating it yields CASSEGQLFNQPQHF.